A selection of T cell receptor beta chains follows, all from one sample in a study of T cell responses to AZD1222 COVID-19 vaccine. Measured with immunoSEQ multiplex PCR; TCRdb has only the in-frame clones, and not every one. The table lists 150,000 or so clones, about 87% of them singletons. The specimen comprised peripheral blood, sampled on day 0 of AZD1222 vaccination. All receptors come from an adult in good health. The CDR3 runs from the conserved cysteine through the conserved F or W. D genes are given only for firm matches. Only some rows state a clone size, as once, few, many or a class for expanded clones.

D	J	V	size	CDR3	DNA
TRBD2	TRBJ2-5	TRBV9	NA	CASSVGTTQETQYF	TGTGCCAGCAGCGTGGGGACTACCCAAGAGACCCAGTACTTC
TRBD2	TRBJ2-3	TRBV19	NA	CASSTSGGPRDTQYF	TGTGCCAGTTCTACTAGCGGGGGGCCCAGGGATACGCAGTATTTT
TRBD1	TRBJ2-2	TRBV5-4	few	CASSFQGQGAGELFF	TGTGCCAGCAGCTTCCAGGGACAGGGCGCCGGGGAGCTGTTTTTT
NA	TRBJ2-3	TRBV7-3	once	CASSFEYGDTQYF	TGTGCCAGCAGCTTCGAATACGGGGATACGCAGTATTTT
NA	TRBJ2-7	TRBV9	NA	CASSVEISYEQYF	TGTGCCAGCAGCGTAGAGATCTCCTACGAGCAGTACTTC
NA	TRBJ2-6	TRBV11-2	NA	CASRTRQEPSGANVLTF	TGTGCCAGCAGGACCCGACAGGAGCCCTCTGGGGCCAACGTCCTGACTTTC
NA	TRBJ2-7	TRBV6-2/TRBV6-3	NA	CASSSQTREQYF	TGTGCCAGCAGTTCTCAGACTAGAGAGCAGTACTTC
NA	TRBJ2-7	TRBV7-3	NA	CASSSHSVVEQYF	TGTGCCAGCAGCTCTCACTCCGTAGTTGAGCAGTACTTC
NA	TRBJ2-7	TRBV6-4	NA	CASKLTASSYEQYF	TGTGCCAGCAAATTGACAGCTAGCTCCTACGAGCAGTACTTC
TRBD1	TRBJ1-2	TRBV27	NA	CATNDRDGYTF	TGTGCCACCAACGACAGGGATGGCTACACCTTC
NA	TRBJ1-5	TRBV11-3	NA	CASSFPTKPQHF	TGTGCCAGCAGCTTCCCAACGAAGCCCCAGCATTTT
TRBD1	TRBJ2-3	TRBV7-8	NA	CASSWGGDRGRADTQYF	TGTGCCAGCAGCTGGGGAGGGGACAGGGGAAGGGCAGATACGCAGTATTTT
NA	TRBJ1-4	TRBV5-1	NA	CASSLGQGGSEKLFF	TGCGCCAGCAGCTTGGGGCAAGGGGGTTCAGAAAAACTGTTTTTT
TRBD1	TRBJ2-1	TRBV6-6	once	CATRGTGENEQFF	TGTGCCACCCGGGGGACAGGGGAAAATGAGCAGTTCTTC
NA	TRBJ1-4	TRBV18	NA	CASSPTGVNEKLFF	TGTGCCAGCTCACCGACAGGAGTTAATGAAAAACTGTTTTTT
TRBD1	TRBJ1-5	TRBV6-2/TRBV6-3	NA	CASSLQGEGSNQPQHF	TGTGCCAGCAGTTTACAGGGGGAGGGAAGCAATCAGCCCCAGCATTTT
TRBD2	TRBJ2-3	TRBV4-2	once	CASSQVAGGFESQYF	TGTGCCAGCAGCCAAGTAGCGGGGGGGTTCGAATCGCAGTATTTT
TRBD1	TRBJ2-5	TRBV4-1	once	CASSFGTVQETQYF	TGCGCCAGCAGCTTCGGGACAGTACAAGAGACCCAGTACTTC
NA	TRBJ2-3	TRBV20-1	few	CSAPGTSQYF	TGCAGTGCCCCCGGGACTTCGCAGTATTTT
NA	TRBJ2-5	TRBV29-1	once	CSAGTESLGETQYF	TGCAGCGCCGGGACCGAGTCCTTGGGGGAGACCCAGTACTTC
NA	TRBJ2-5	TRBV6-5	NA	CASRQTASGKTQYF	TGTGCCAGCAGGCAGACAGCGAGCGGAAAGACCCAGTACTTC
NA	TRBJ2-5	TRBV5-4	once	CASSLNSAKETQYF	TGTGCCAGCAGCTTGAATAGCGCGAAAGAGACCCAGTACTTC
NA	TRBJ1-2	TRBV5-1	NA	CASSSAGAVEVGYTF	TGCGCCAGCAGCTCCGCTGGGGCAGTAGAGGTCGGCTACACCTTC
NA	TRBJ1-2	TRBV5-4	NA	CASSLEVDYGYTF	TGTGCCAGCAGCTTGGAAGTGGACTATGGCTACACCTTC